Below are 16 T cell receptor beta chains sequenced from a single sample in a study of CD8+CD57+ T cells in acquired aplastic anemia. TCR beta VDJ and CDR3 profiles were obtained from a genomic DNA template. Via MiXCR, TCRdb re-called the reads, giving one row per CDR3 protein. The sample records about 110,000 distinct CDR3 sequences, about half being singletons. Sample: sorted CD4+, CD8+, or CD8+CD57+ T cells (not recorded which) from PBMCs. All receptors come from a human donor in good health, serving as a control.

The V gene is TRBV7-2, the J gene TRBJ1-6; D unresolved. Germline assignment: CDR1 SGHTA and CDR2 FQGNSA. V lost 5 bases, J lost 19 bases, and 12 bases lay in between. The CDR3 length is 10 residues. The CDR3 sequence: CASSIENGHF. As DNA, the CDR3 is TGTGCCAGCAGCATCGAAAACGGACACTTT.

The chain employs TRBV25-1 and TRBJ2-1; 13 nucleotides match TRBD2. CDR3 length equals 18 residues. The germline CDR1 and CDR2 sequences are MGHDK and SYGVNS. V lost 4 bases and J lost 4; bases outside the gene matches: 10. This CDR3 is CASSGYTSGGARYNEQFF. CDR3 bases: TGTGCCAGCAGTGGATATACTAGCGGGGGGGCCCGGTACAATGAGCAGTTCTTC.

This clonotype was counted ten times or more. The genes are TRBV4-1 and TRBJ1-1; TRBD1 matches at 9 bases. Germline values: CDR1 MGHRA, CDR2 YSYEKL. The CDR3 is 16 residues long. Trimming took 1 base from V and 5 from J; bases not matched to a gene: 8. The CDR3 region is CASSQGAGTGMTEAFF. CDR3 sequence (DNA): TGCGCCAGCAGCCAAGGCGCCGGGACAGGGATGACTGAAGCTTTCTTT.

This clonotype has ten or more counts. This sequence joins TRBV7-9 and TRBJ1-2, with 8 positions matching TRBD1. V trimming: 2 bases; J trimming: 8 bases; junction bases outside the gene matches: 4. This CDR3 region has 13 residues. Germline CDR1 is SEHNR and CDR2 is FQNEAQ (reference sequence). CDR3 region: CASSLLTGGGYTF. DNA for the CDR3: TGTGCCAGCAGCTTACTAACAGGGGGAGGCTACACCTTC.

This clonotype showed up many times. The J gene is TRBJ2-7, the V gene TRBV3-1, with 9 bases lining up with TRBD1. Germline CDR1 and CDR2: LGHDT and YNNKEL (reference sequence). The CDR3 has 14 residues. J lost 4 bases, V lost 5 bases, and 6 bases had no gene match. DNA of the CDR3: TGTGCCAGCAGCGCCTGGGACAGGGTATACGAGCAGTACTTC. Encoded protein: CASSAWDRVYEQYF.

The V call is TRBV29-1, the J call TRBJ2-3; TRBD2 matches 9 bases. CDR1 and CDR2 (germline): SQVTM, ANQGSEA. CDR3 length: 14 residues. J was trimmed by 2 bases and V by 6 bases; bases with no gene match: 6. CDR3 nucleotide sequence: TGCAGCGTCCCAGCGGGGGGTTACACAGATACGCAGTATTTT. Its translation: CSVPAGGYTDTQYF.

The gene calls are TRBV5-1 and TRBJ2-7; the match to TRBD1 covers 10 bases. With V trimmed by 4 bases and J by 3 bases, 4 bases remained unmatched. CDR1 is SGHRS and CDR2 is YFSETQ in the germline V gene. The CDR3 runs 14 residues. The CDR3 loop is CASSTGQGSYEQYF. The DNA of the CDR3 is TGCGCCAGCAGCACGGGACAGGGGAGCTACGAGCAGTACTTC.

This clonotype has a single count. V usage is TRBV29-1 and J usage is TRBJ2-7, with 10 nucleotides matching TRBD1. Per germline, CDR1 SQVTM and CDR2 ANQGSEA. This CDR3 is 14 amino acids long. After removal of 5 bases from V and 0 bases from J, the junction contained 4 bases not matched to a gene. The CDR3 DNA sequence: TGCAGCGTTCCCGGGACAGGGGTCTCCTACGAGCAGTACTTC. Its protein product is CSVPGTGVSYEQYF.

The rearrangement uses TRBV6-4 and TRBJ2-3, with TRBD2 matching 7 bases. The CDR3 extends over 15 amino acids. Germline CDR1 MRHNA, CDR2 SNTAGT. V lost 3 bases to trimming and J lost 0 bases; unmatched junction nucleotides: 3. This chain's CDR3 is CASSEGLTSTDTQYF. Written as DNA, the CDR3 is TGTGCCAGCAGTGAGGGACTAACTAGCACAGATACGCAGTATTTT.

The CDR3 nucleotides read TGTGCCACCAGTGATTCAGATACGCAGTATTTT. The encoded protein is CATSDSDTQYF. The chain employs TRBV24-1 and TRBJ2-3; D is uncertain. CDR3 length equals 11 residues. Germline CDR1 and CDR2: KGHDR and SFDVKD. V gave up 2 bases and J gave up 4 bases, with 0 bases separating them.

This clonotype was counted many times. This sequence joins TRBV4-2 and TRBJ1-2; D is perhaps TRBD1 (5 bases). V lost 6 bases, J lost 7 bases, and 15 bases lay in between. CDR3 length equals 13 residues. Germline CDR1 reads LGHNA; CDR2 reads YNFKEQ. For the CDR3, the DNA is TGTGCCAGCAGACTCGAGAGGGGCCCTGGCTACACCTTC. Protein product: CASRLERGPGYTF.

This clonotype was picked up many times. The rearrangement joins TRBV6-5 to TRBJ1-1; 7 bases line up with TRBD1. The CDR3 covers 14 residues. Losses at the gene ends were 1 base for V and 6 bases for J; bases not matched to a gene: 5. Germline CDR1 MNHEY, CDR2 SVGAGI. The CDR3 bases are TGTGCCAGCAGTTACTTAGAGGGGGCCGCTGAAGCTTTCTTT. Translating gives CASSYLEGAAEAFF.

V and J are TRBV6-5 and TRBJ1-4; D is unresolved. The CDR3 sequence is 14 residues long. The V end was cut by 4 bases, the J end by 8 bases, with 14 bases between. CDR1 MNHEY and CDR2 SVGAGI come from the germline V gene. CDR3 amino acids: CASSWYYNPEKLFF. The CDR3 DNA reads TGTGCCAGCAGTTGGTATTACAATCCGGAAAAACTGTTTTTT.

Many counts were recorded for this clonotype. The J gene is TRBJ1-5, the V gene TRBV18; D is possibly TRBD1 (6 bases). CDR1 is KGHSH and CDR2 is LQKENI in the germline V gene. This CDR3 has 14 amino acids. The V end lost 6 bases, the J end lost 3 bases, and 12 bases lay between the germline ends. CDR3 coding DNA: TGTGCCAGCTCTCCCGGACAGTCCAATCAGCCCCAGCATTTT. It specifies CASSPGQSNQPQHF.

On this clonotype itself: With a much larger clone just one base away, this may be a read error. The chain employs TRBV25-1 and TRBJ1-2; D may be TRBD1 (6 bases). Trimming took 5 bases from V and 4 from J, leaving 23 bases between them. Germline V gene sequence: CDR1 MGHDK, CDR2 SYGVNS. This CDR3 is 17 amino acids long. CDR3 sequence (DNA): TGTGCCAGCAGTCAAAACAGGGTTTGGGCAGCTAGCTATGGCTACACCTTC. Amino acids: CASSQNRVWAASYGYTF.

The chain carries TRBV29-1 and TRBJ2-7; 7 nucleotides align to TRBD2. CDR1 and CDR2 (germline): SQVTM, ANQGSEA. The length of the CDR3 is 12 residues. With 5 bases clipped from V and 2 bases from J, the junction kept 3 bases outside the gene matches. CDR3 sequence: CSVRGVAYEQYF. DNA for the CDR3: TGCAGCGTTCGGGGGGTCGCCTACGAGCAGTACTTC.